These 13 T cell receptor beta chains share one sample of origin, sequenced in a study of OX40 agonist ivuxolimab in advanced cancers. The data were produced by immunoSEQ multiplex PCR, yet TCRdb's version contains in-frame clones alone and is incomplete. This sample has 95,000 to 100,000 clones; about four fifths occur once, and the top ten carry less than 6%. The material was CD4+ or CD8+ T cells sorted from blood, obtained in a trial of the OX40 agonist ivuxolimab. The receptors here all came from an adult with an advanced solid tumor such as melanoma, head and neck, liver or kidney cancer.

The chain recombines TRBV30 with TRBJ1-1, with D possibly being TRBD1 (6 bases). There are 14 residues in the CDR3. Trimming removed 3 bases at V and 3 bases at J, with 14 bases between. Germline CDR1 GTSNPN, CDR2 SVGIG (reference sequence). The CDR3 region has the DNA TGTGCCTGGAGAGTTCAGGGGAGGTACACTGAAGCTTTCTTT. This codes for CAWRVQGRYTEAFF.

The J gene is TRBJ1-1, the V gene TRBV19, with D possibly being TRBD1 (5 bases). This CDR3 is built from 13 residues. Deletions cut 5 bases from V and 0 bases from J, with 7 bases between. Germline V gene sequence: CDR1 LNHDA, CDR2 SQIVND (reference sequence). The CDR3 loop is CASSLRVNTEAFF. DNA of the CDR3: TGTGCCAGTAGTCTCAGGGTGAACACTGAAGCTTTCTTT. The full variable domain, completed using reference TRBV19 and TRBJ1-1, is DGGITQSPKYLFRKEGQNVTLSCEQNLNHDAMYWYRQDPGQGLRLIYYSQIVNDFQKGDIAEGYSVSREKKESFPLTVTSAQKNPTAFYLCASSLRVNTEAFFGQGTRLTVV.

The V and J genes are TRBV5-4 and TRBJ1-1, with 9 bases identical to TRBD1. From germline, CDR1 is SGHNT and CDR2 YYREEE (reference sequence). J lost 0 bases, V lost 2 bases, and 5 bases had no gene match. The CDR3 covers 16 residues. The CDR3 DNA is TGTGCCAGCAGCTTCCCGGGACAGGGTCTGAACACTGAAGCTTTCTTT. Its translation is CASSFPGQGLNTEAFF.

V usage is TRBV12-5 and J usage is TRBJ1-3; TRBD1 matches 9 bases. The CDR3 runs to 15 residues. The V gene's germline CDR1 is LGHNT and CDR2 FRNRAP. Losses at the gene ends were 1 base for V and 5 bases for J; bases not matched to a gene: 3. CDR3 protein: CASGLAGTGRNTIYF. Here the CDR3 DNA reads TGTGCTAGTGGTTTGGCCGGGACAGGGAGAAACACCATATATTTT.

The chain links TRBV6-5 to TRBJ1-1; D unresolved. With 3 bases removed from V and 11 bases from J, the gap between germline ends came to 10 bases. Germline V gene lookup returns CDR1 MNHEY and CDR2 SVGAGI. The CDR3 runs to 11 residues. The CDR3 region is CASSYKSSAFF. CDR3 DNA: TGTGCCAGCAGTTATAAGAGTTCGGCTTTCTTT.

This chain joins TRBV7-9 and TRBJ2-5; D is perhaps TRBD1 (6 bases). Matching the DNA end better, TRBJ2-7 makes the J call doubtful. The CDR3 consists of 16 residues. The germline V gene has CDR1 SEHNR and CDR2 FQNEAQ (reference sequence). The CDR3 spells CASSSGRQAMGDEQYF. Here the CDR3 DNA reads TGTGCCAGCAGCTCGGGTCGACAGGCAATGGGAGACGAGCAGTACTTC.

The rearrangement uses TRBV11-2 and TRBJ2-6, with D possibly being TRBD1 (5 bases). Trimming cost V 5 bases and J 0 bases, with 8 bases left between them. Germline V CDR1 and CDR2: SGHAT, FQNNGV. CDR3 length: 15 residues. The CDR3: CASSATASGANVLTF. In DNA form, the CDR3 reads TGTGCCAGCAGCGCGACAGCCTCTGGGGCCAACGTCCTGACTTTC.

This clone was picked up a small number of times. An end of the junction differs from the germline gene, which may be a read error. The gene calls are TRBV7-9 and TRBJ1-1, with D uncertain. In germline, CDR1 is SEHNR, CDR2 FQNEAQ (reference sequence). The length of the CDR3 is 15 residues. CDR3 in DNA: TGCGCCAGCAGCCAGTACGCCGCTACTTACACTGAAGCTTTCTTT. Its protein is CASSQYAATYTEAFF. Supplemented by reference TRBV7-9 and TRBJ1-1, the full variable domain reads DTGVSQNPRHKITKRGQNVTFRCDPISEHNRLYWYRQTLGQGPEFLTYFQNEAQLEKSRLLSDRFSAERPKGSFSTLEIQRTEQGDSAMYLCASSQYAATYTEAFFGQGTRLTVV.

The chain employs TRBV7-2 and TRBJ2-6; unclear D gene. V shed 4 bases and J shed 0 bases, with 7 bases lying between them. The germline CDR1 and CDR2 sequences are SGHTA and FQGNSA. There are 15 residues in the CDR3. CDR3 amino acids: CASSSSISGANVLTF. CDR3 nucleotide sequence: TGTGCCAGCAGCTCCTCGATCTCTGGGGCCAACGTCCTGACTTTC.

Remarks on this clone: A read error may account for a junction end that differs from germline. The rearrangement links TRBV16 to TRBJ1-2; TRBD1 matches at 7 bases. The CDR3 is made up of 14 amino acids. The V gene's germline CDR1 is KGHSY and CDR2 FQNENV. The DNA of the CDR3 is TGTGCCAGCAGCCCCAATGGGCCAGGGGGGACCCAGGCCTTC. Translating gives CASSPNGPGGTQAF.

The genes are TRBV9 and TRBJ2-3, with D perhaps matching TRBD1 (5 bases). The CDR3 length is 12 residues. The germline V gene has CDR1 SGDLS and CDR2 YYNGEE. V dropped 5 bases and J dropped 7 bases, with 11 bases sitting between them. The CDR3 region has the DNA TGTGCCAGCAGGGGGCCAGCAAATACGCAGTATTTT. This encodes CASRGPANTQYF.

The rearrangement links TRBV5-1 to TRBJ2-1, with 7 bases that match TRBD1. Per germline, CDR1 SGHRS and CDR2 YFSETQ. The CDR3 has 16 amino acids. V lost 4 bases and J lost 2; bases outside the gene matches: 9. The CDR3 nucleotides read TGCGCCAGCAGCACTCGGGACAGTGGGGCCTACAATGAGCAGTTCTTC. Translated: CASSTRDSGAYNEQFF.

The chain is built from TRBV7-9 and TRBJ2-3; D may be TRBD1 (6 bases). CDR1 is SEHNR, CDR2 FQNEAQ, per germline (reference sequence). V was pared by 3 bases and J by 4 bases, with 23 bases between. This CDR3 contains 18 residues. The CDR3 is CASSFTLGAGGNSDTQYF. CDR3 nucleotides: TGTGCCAGCAGCTTTACTCTTGGTGCTGGGGGCAACTCAGATACGCAGTATTTT.